The 21 T cell receptor beta chains below were found in one sample sequenced in a study of response to subunit inactivated influenza vaccine. One entry per CDR3 protein results from TCRdb running MiXCR on the RT-PCR reads. The sample consists of roughly 190,000 distinct CDR3 sequences, roughly 12% of them appearing once. These data were also filed under a second study, of T cells expressing NK-cell markers. That paper notes: Generation of TCR beta cDNA was performed by 5'RACE template switching incorporating UMIs.

The sequences come from CD8+ T cells sorted from PBMCs, collected 11 to 12 days after vaccination. The receptors shown here come from a man aged 45-60 years who received an inactivated influenza vaccine.

This clonotype was counted only a few times. The chain links TRBV6-2 or TRBV6-3 to TRBJ2-7, with 9 bases lining up with TRBD2. This CDR3 has 17 residues. CDR1 and CDR2 from the germline V gene are MNHEY and SVGEGT. Losses at the gene ends were 0 bases for V and 3 bases for J; bases not matched to a gene: 9. The CDR3 DNA reads as TGTGCCAGCAGTTACTCGTCTAGCGGGATACCGGACTACGAGCAGTACTTC. It codes for CASSYSSSGIPDYEQYF.

The sample holds a few counts of this clonotype. The rearrangement joins TRBV29-1 to TRBJ2-2; possibly TRBD1 for D (5 bases). There are 15 residues in the CDR3. Looked up from germline, CDR1 is SQVTM and CDR2 is ANQGSEA. V was clipped by 7 bases and J by 4 bases, with 19 bases between them. The CDR3 sequence: CSAVGAGQGTGELFF. In DNA, the CDR3 is TGCAGCGCCGTAGGGGCAGGGCAGGGCACCGGGGAGCTGTTTTTT.

The chain is built from TRBV28 and TRBJ1-5; D uncertain. The CDR3 sequence is 12 residues long. V gave up 5 bases and J gave up 6 bases, with 8 bases separating them. Germline CDR1 and CDR2: MDHEN and SYDVKM. The CDR3, as DNA: TGTGCCAGCAGTGGCCCCGCTCAGCCCCAGCATTTT. It is translated as CASSGPAQPQHF.

This chain links TRBV6-2 or TRBV6-3 with TRBJ2-1, with 8 bases aligning to TRBD2. The J segment lost 8 bases and the V segment lost 6 bases, leaving 12 bases of the junction unmatched. This CDR3 contains 15 residues. Germline CDR1 reads MNHEY; CDR2 reads SVGEGT. CDR3 sequence: CASRNPGLDSYEQFF. The CDR3 DNA reads as TGTGCCAGCAGGAACCCGGGACTAGACTCCTATGAGCAGTTCTTC.

This clonotype was observed a handful of times. This chain uses TRBV4-3 with TRBJ2-2, with no clear D. The germline V gene encodes CDR1 LGHNA and CDR2 YSLEER. The CDR3 is 13 residues long. Trimming shortened V by 2 bases and J by 4 bases, and 5 bases separated the two germline ends. CDR3 residues: CASSQRVTGELFF. CDR3 in DNA: TGCGCCAGCAGCCAACGGGTCACCGGGGAGCTGTTTTTT.

For this clonotype: A read error is possible here, since a much larger clone lies one base away. The chain links TRBV7-9 to TRBJ2-2; the D is unclear. The CDR3 length is 15 residues. Germline V gene data show CDR1 as SEHNR and CDR2 as FQNEAQ (reference sequence). Trimming took off 5 bases at V and 6 bases at J, with 16 bases between the two ends. CDR3 coding DNA: TGTGCCAGCAGCCCCAGAGCCGCGTATTCCGGGGAGCTGTTTTTT. Its protein is CASSPRAAYSGELFF. The full variable domain, completed using reference TRBV7-9 and TRBJ2-2, is DTGVSQNPRHKITKRGQNVTFRCDPISEHNRLYWYRQTLGQGPEFLTYFQNEAQLEKSRLLSDRFSAERPKGSFSTLEIQRTEQGDSAMYLCASSPRAAYSGELFFGEGSRLTVL.

The CDR3 loop is CAWSVGIAYNEQFF. In nucleotides, the CDR3 is TGTGCCTGGAGTGTAGGCATTGCCTACAATGAGCAGTTCTTC. This sequence joins TRBV30 and TRBJ2-1; no clear D. Looked up from germline, CDR1 is GTSNPN and CDR2 is SVGIG (reference sequence). The V and J ends lost 0 bases and 2 bases respectively, with 8 bases between them. The CDR3 length is 14 residues.

This clonotype was seen more than once but under ten times. This chain joins TRBV10-3 and TRBJ2-7, with TRBD1 matching over 7 bases. CDR1 is ENHRY and CDR2 is SYGVKD in the germline V gene. Losses at the gene ends were 1 base for V and 2 bases for J; bases not matched to a gene: 5. The CDR3 contains 15 residues. The CDR3 spells CAISELGTETYEQYF. CDR3 sequence (DNA): TGTGCCATCAGTGAGTTAGGGACAGAGACCTACGAGCAGTACTTC.

At least ten counts were recorded for this clonotype. The V call is TRBV5-1, the J call TRBJ2-1; TRBD1 is a possible D gene (5 bases). CDR1 and CDR2 from the germline V gene are SGHRS and YFSETQ. Trimming left V 0 bases short and J 1 base short, with 14 bases between. The CDR3 has 17 residues. The CDR3 DNA is TGCGCCAGCAGCTTGGCCGAGTTAAGGGGTTCCTACAATGAGCAGTTCTTC. Its protein product is CASSLAELRGSYNEQFF.

V and J are TRBV19 and TRBJ2-2; 11 nucleotides agree with TRBD2. V lost 5 bases to trimming and J lost 7 bases; unmatched junction nucleotides: 6. The CDR3 spans 15 residues. CDR1 and CDR2 from the germline V gene are LNHDA and SQIVND (reference sequence). The CDR3 sequence is CASSLSGRAVGELFF. DNA of the CDR3: TGTGCCAGTAGTCTTAGCGGGAGGGCCGTCGGGGAGCTGTTTTTT.

The chain's CDR3 is CATSGGESERGYYEQYF. CDR3 nucleotides: TGTGCCACCAGCGGGGGAGAGAGCGAGCGGGGATACTACGAGCAGTACTTC. J is TRBJ2-7 and V is TRBV15; 7 bases agree with TRBD2. J was trimmed by 3 bases and V by 5 bases; bases with no gene match: 16. Germline-derived CDR1 and CDR2 are LNHNV and YYDKDF (reference sequence). The CDR3 covers 17 residues.

With regard to this clonotype: Germline and junction disagree at one end, which may indicate a read error. J is TRBJ2-7 and V is TRBV7-6, with 10 bases identical to TRBD1. The CDR3 is 17 residues long. Germline loops: CDR1 SGHVS, CDR2 FNYEAQ. The CDR3 sequence: CAGSLEPGQGTSYEQYF. The CDR3 DNA sequence: TGTGCCGGCAGCTTAGAACCGGGACAGGGGACTTCCTACGAGCAGTACTTC.

In its sample, this clonotype was seen a few times. This rearrangement joins TRBV20-1 to TRBJ1-3; D uncertain. The CDR3 length is 17 residues. V shed 6 bases and J shed 0 bases, with 21 bases lying between them. From germline, CDR1 is DFQATT and CDR2 SNEGSKA (reference sequence). The CDR3, as DNA: TGCAGTGCCGCTGGGGTGCCTTTGTCCCCCTCTGGAAACACCATATATTTT. Its translation is CSAAGVPLSPSGNTIYF.

The table lists this clonotype with many counts. V usage is TRBV10-3 and J usage is TRBJ2-3; weak D call: TRBD2 (6 bases). Trimming took 4 bases from V and 3 from J, leaving 11 bases between them. This CDR3 comprises 14 residues. Germline V gene lookup returns CDR1 ENHRY and CDR2 SYGVKD. The CDR3 DNA sequence: TGTGCCATCAGTGGGCTGGGGGGAACAGATACGCAGTATTTT. Protein sequence: CAISGLGGTDTQYF.

This clonotype was observed a handful of times. The rearrangement joins TRBV13 to TRBJ1-4; D is undetermined. The CDR3 is 12 amino acids. The germline V and J ends were trimmed by 4 bases and 5 bases, with 5 bases remaining between them. Germline values: CDR1 PRHDT, CDR2 FYEKMQ (reference sequence). The CDR3 bases are TGTGCCAGCAGCTCCCGAAATGAAAAACTGTTTTTT. It codes for CASSSRNEKLFF.

In this sample, this clonotype turned up a few times. J is TRBJ2-5 and V is TRBV10-3; D gene unclear. The CDR3 loop spans 14 amino acids. In germline, CDR1 is ENHRY, CDR2 SYGVKD. Between the trimmed V and J ends, which lost 3 bases and 2 bases, there was a span of 10 bases. CDR3 in amino acids: CAISDQVTQETQYF. CDR3 DNA: TGTGCCATCAGTGACCAAGTAACGCAAGAGACCCAGTACTTC.

This clonotype came up once. The chain joins TRBV6-1 to TRBJ2-1, with a possible D match to TRBD2 (5 bases). Germline-derived CDR1 and CDR2 are MNHNS and SASEGT. V was shortened by 6 bases and J by 4 bases, with 16 bases between the two germline ends. The CDR3 covers 15 residues. CDR3 DNA: TGTGCCAGCAGCCCCTCGGGCGGGCTTTACAATGAGCAGTTCTTC. It yields the protein CASSPSGGLYNEQFF.

The chain joins TRBV10-3 to TRBJ2-7; the match to TRBD1 covers 7 bases. Per the germline V gene, CDR1 is ENHRY and CDR2 is SYGVKD. V was clipped by 8 bases and J by 0 bases; unmatched bases: 1. The CDR3 sequence is 12 residues long. CDR3 in DNA: TGTGCCATCGGGGACAGCTCCTACGAGCAGTACTTC. Encoded protein: CAIGDSSYEQYF.

The V gene is TRBV12-3 or TRBV12-4, the J gene TRBJ2-1; a possible D gene is TRBD2 (6 bases). The CDR3 is 14 amino acids. V lost 5 bases and J 6 bases, leaving 14 bases between the germline ends. The CDR3 sequence is CASSPPGVFNEQFF. The DNA for the CDR3 is TGTGCCAGCAGTCCGCCGGGGGTTTTCAATGAGCAGTTCTTC.

This chain joins TRBV7-6 and TRBJ2-5, with 8 positions matching TRBD2. The ends lost 2 bases at V and 2 bases at J; junction bases unmatched: 4. The length of the CDR3 is 15 residues. From germline, CDR1 is SGHVS and CDR2 FNYEAQ. The DNA of the CDR3 is TGTGCCAGCAGCTTATGGGCGGGAGGACAAGAGACCCAGTACTTC. The encoded protein is CASSLWAGGQETQYF. The whole variable domain, filled in from reference TRBV7-6 and TRBJ2-5, reads GAGVSQSPRYKVTKRGQDVALRCDPISGHVSLYWYRQALGQGPEFLTYFNYEAQQDKSGLPNDRFSAERPEGSISTLTIQRTEQRDSAMYRCASSLWAGGQETQYFGPGTRLLVL.

This clonotype was seen more than once but under ten times. This chain joins TRBV7-9 and TRBJ2-5; 8 bases map to TRBD1. Germline V gene data show CDR1 as SEHNR and CDR2 as FQNEAQ (reference sequence). The CDR3 length is 17 residues. Trimming removed 5 bases from V and 5 bases from J; junction bases left unmatched: 16. CDR3 DNA sequence: TGTGCCAGCAGCCCCCCCAAGATAGACAGGGGTGGCGAGACCCAGTACTTC. Translation gives CASSPPKIDRGGETQYF.